The following is a T cell receptor (beta chain) sequence with its context. Its cognate antigen is unknown. 5'RACE template switching added a universal primer site and UMIs to TCR cDNA. Each CDR3 protein is one row after TCRdb ran MiXCR on the 5' RACE reads. This sample carries under 700,000 distinct CDR3 sequences, about 15% of them seen once, and the ten largest clones take around a sixth. The sample originates from a study of T cells after yellow fever vaccination. V lost 0 bases and J 14 bases, leaving 17 bases between the germline ends. The CDR3 length is 14 residues. Germline values: CDR1 DFQATT, CDR2 SNEGSKA (reference sequence). Study-level points and caveats: Post-booster repertoires again held most primary-vaccination clones (roughly 96% CD4, around 90% CD8).

The sequence came from a man between 18 and 29 years old who received the YFV17D yellow fever vaccine. Sequencing was performed on PBMCs, taken around 5 days after the first yellow fever vaccination. The V gene is TRBV20-1, the J gene TRBJ1-6, with TRBD1 as a possible D gene (6 bases). The CDR3 nucleotides read TGCAGTGCTAGAGATCAAGTACAGGGCAGGACCCTCCACTTT. Amino acid sequence: CSARDQVQGRTLHF.